Listed below are T cell receptor beta chains from one sample, sequenced in a study of identical twins' blood T cells. TCRdb fed the 5' RACE reads into MiXCR, producing one record per CDR3 protein. The sample shows roughly 340,000 distinct CDR3 sequences, over 25% of them seen only once. The sequenced material came from PBMCs. These receptors originate from a woman aged 18 to 49 in good health. Each CDR3 is given with its conserved first and last residue. The D gene is left open where the match is weak. The size field is filled for only some rows; it gives once, few, many or a size class.

V: TRBV3-1
J: TRBJ1-1
size: few
D: .
DNA: TGTGCCAGCAGCCAAGATCCCAGAAATGCCCCCACTGAAGCTTTCTTT
CDR3: CASSQDPRNAPTEAFF

V: TRBV7-2
J: TRBJ2-3
size: few
D: .
DNA: TGTGCCAGCAGCTCCACGTGGAGTAGCCCAGATACGCAGTATTTT
CDR3: CASSSTWSSPDTQYF

V: TRBV19
J: TRBJ1-1
size: .
D: .
DNA: TGTGCCAGTAGCGTTCTGGAATTCGTCACTGAAGCTTTCTTT
CDR3: CASSVLEFVTEAFF

V: TRBV25-1
J: TRBJ1-5
size: .
D: TRBD1
DNA: TGTGCCAGCAGTGACCTAGGACAGGGCCATCAGCCCCAGCATTTT
CDR3: CASSDLGQGHQPQHF

V: TRBV28
J: TRBJ2-4
size: .
D: .
DNA: TGTGCCAGCAGTTTACGGGAGTCAGAACTTTTTGGCAAAAACATTCAGTACTTC
CDR3: CASSLRESELFGKNIQYF

V: TRBV5-1
J: TRBJ1-2
size: .
D: TRBD1
DNA: TGCGCCAGCAGCTTGGACCGGGACAGTAAATATGGCTACACCTTC
CDR3: CASSLDRDSKYGYTF

V: TRBV20-1
J: TRBJ2-7
size: few
D: .
DNA: TGCAGTGCTGATGAGGGGTTCCACGAGCAGTACTTC
CDR3: CSADEGFHEQYF

V: TRBV20-1
J: TRBJ2-7
size: many
D: .
DNA: TGCAGTGCTAGTATTGGGAGCTTCCCCTACGAGCAGTACTTC
CDR3: CSASIGSFPYEQYF

V: TRBV11-2
J: TRBJ1-2
size: .
D: .
DNA: TGTGCCAGCAGCTCCCGTGGGACGGAGCTGAATGGCTACACCTTC
CDR3: CASSSRGTELNGYTF

V: TRBV20-1
J: TRBJ1-2
size: few
D: .
DNA: TGCAGTGTCCCCACGGGGATCGTCTTAGGCTACACCTTC
CDR3: CSVPTGIVLGYTF

V: TRBV20-1
J: TRBJ1-1
size: few
D: TRBD1
DNA: TGCAGTGCTCTGTGGACAGGGGAAGCTTTCTTT
CDR3: CSALWTGEAFF

V: TRBV19
J: TRBJ1-5
size: many
D: .
DNA: TGTGCCAGTAGGATGACCATAGGGCAGCCCCAGCATTTT
CDR3: CASRMTIGQPQHF

V: TRBV11-3
J: TRBJ1-1
size: few
D: .
DNA: TGTGCCAGCAGCTTAGCGGCCACTGAAGCTTTCTTT
CDR3: CASSLAATEAFF

V: TRBV7-9
J: TRBJ2-2
size: .
D: .
DNA: TGTGCCAGCAGGGTCGGCGCTCTGTCAGCGAACACCGGGGAGCTGTTTTTT
CDR3: CASRVGALSANTGELFF

V: TRBV20-1
J: TRBJ1-5
size: few
D: .
DNA: TGCAGTGCTAGCGGCGCTAGCTTAAATCAGCCCCAGCATTTT
CDR3: CSASGASLNQPQHF

V: TRBV19
J: TRBJ1-3
size: few
D: .
DNA: TGTGCCAGTCGGGCAGGTCGACACACCATATATTTT
CDR3: CASRAGRHTIYF

V: TRBV24-1
J: TRBJ2-2
size: many
D: .
DNA: TGTGCCACCAGTGAAGTCCGATCCGGGGAGCTGTTTTTT
CDR3: CATSEVRSGELFF

V: TRBV2
J: TRBJ2-3
size: many
D: TRBD2
DNA: TGTGCCCAAGAGCGGGAGGGCCATGGAGATACGCAGTATTTT
CDR3: CAQEREGHGDTQYF

V: TRBV7-8
J: TRBJ2-2
size: .
D: .
DNA: TGTGCCAGCAGCACCAGACTAGAAGCGAACACCGGGGAGCTGTTTTTT
CDR3: CASSTRLEANTGELFF

V: TRBV5-1
J: TRBJ2-1
size: .
D: .
DNA: TGCGCCAGCAGCTTAGAAGGGGCCCCAGGAAATGAGCAGTTCTTC
CDR3: CASSLEGAPGNEQFF

V: TRBV6-5
J: TRBJ1-1
size: .
D: .
DNA: TGTGCCAGCAGTTACCAAATACAGGGAGGCACTGAAGCTTTCTTT
CDR3: CASSYQIQGGTEAFF

V: TRBV12-3/TRBV12-4
J: TRBJ2-7
size: many
D: TRBD2
DNA: TGTGCCAGCAGACAAGGACTAGCGGGCGAGCAGTACTTC
CDR3: CASRQGLAGEQYF

V: TRBV19
J: TRBJ1-2
size: .
D: TRBD1
DNA: TGTGCCAGTAGTATATACCCTTTCGGGACAGGGGATGGCTACACCTTC
CDR3: CASSIYPFGTGDGYTF

V: TRBV10-3
J: TRBJ2-5
size: .
D: TRBD2
DNA: TGTGCCATCAGTGAGTCAACTAGCGGGCAAGAGACCCAGTACTTC
CDR3: CAISESTSGQETQYF

V: TRBV12-1
J: TRBJ1-5
size: .
D: .
DNA: TGTGCCAGCAGCTCAGGGACGGTTTCGAGCAATCAGCCCCAGCATTTT
CDR3: CASSSGTVSSNQPQHF

V: TRBV9
J: TRBJ2-1
size: few
D: .
DNA: TGTGCCAGCAGCGTGCAGCGATTCAATGAGCAGTTCTTC
CDR3: CASSVQRFNEQFF

V: TRBV9
J: TRBJ1-2
size: .
D: .
DNA: TGTGCCAGCAGCGTAGCTTTGGGTCTGGGCTACACCTTC
CDR3: CASSVALGLGYTF

V: TRBV20-1
J: TRBJ1-2
size: .
D: TRBD1
DNA: TGCAGTGCTAGACCGAACGGACAGGGAAGGGCTAACTATGGCTACACCTTC
CDR3: CSARPNGQGRANYGYTF

V: TRBV20-1
J: TRBJ1-1
size: few
D: TRBD1
DNA: TGCAGTGCCCGGACTCCGGGACAGCCGAACACTGAAGCTTTCTTT
CDR3: CSARTPGQPNTEAFF

V: TRBV12-3/TRBV12-4
J: TRBJ1-1
size: .
D: .
DNA: TGTGCCAGCAGTTTAGGTGGGGGACTGACAACTGAAGCTTTCTTT
CDR3: CASSLGGGLTTEAFF

V: TRBV28
J: TRBJ2-7
size: once
D: .
DNA: TGTGCCAGCAGTACTACTAGCAGATCTCCCTACGAGCAGTACTTC
CDR3: CASSTTSRSPYEQYF

V: TRBV6-5
J: TRBJ1-1
size: .
D: .
DNA: TGTGCCAGCAGTTACAGAGGCTCGCTAGCTTTCTTT
CDR3: CASSYRGSLAFF

V: TRBV7-8
J: TRBJ2-3
size: .
D: TRBD2
DNA: TGTGCCAGCAGCTTAGGGGGGGGACGCACAGATACGCAGTATTTT
CDR3: CASSLGGGRTDTQYF

V: TRBV20-1
J: TRBJ2-7
size: .
D: TRBD2
DNA: TGCAGTGCCATCCTCCCTAGGGACTATGAGGCCGAGCAGTACTTC
CDR3: CSAILPRDYEAEQYF

V: TRBV29-1
J: TRBJ1-2
size: .
D: .
DNA: TGCAGCGTCGTGACAGACCCCTCAGGGTACTACACCTTC
CDR3: CSVVTDPSGYYTF

V: TRBV7-8
J: TRBJ2-3
size: few
D: TRBD1
DNA: TGTGCCAGCAGCCTCCGGGACAGCACCACAGATACGCAGTATTTT
CDR3: CASSLRDSTTDTQYF

V: TRBV20-1
J: TRBJ2-7
size: .
D: TRBD1
DNA: TGCAGTGCGCGCCGGGACAGGGGATTGTACGAGCAGTACTTC
CDR3: CSARRDRGLYEQYF

V: TRBV29-1
J: TRBJ2-1
size: .
D: .
DNA: TGCAGCGTTGCAAAGCGTACCTACAATGAGCAGTTCTTC
CDR3: CSVAKRTYNEQFF

V: TRBV5-1
J: TRBJ1-3
size: .
D: TRBD1
DNA: TGCGCCAGCAGCTTGGCAGACAGGGCATTTGGAAACACCATATATTTT
CDR3: CASSLADRAFGNTIYF

V: TRBV20-1
J: TRBJ1-1
size: few
D: TRBD1
DNA: TGCAGTGCTAGAGTCCCCCCCGGGACAGGGGACATGGACACTGAAGCTTTCTTT
CDR3: CSARVPPGTGDMDTEAFF

V: TRBV5-1
J: TRBJ1-2
size: few
D: .
DNA: TGCGCCAGCAGCTTGTGGGCGCCAGCTAACTATGGCTACACCTTC
CDR3: CASSLWAPANYGYTF

V: TRBV7-9
J: TRBJ1-6
size: .
D: .
DNA: TGTGCCAGCAGCTTAAGCGGGTTGAAGTCACCCCTCCACTTT
CDR3: CASSLSGLKSPLHF

V: TRBV12-3/TRBV12-4
J: TRBJ1-5
size: few
D: .
DNA: TGTGCCAGCAGTTTAGGGCAATCAAACCCCCAGCATTTT
CDR3: CASSLGQSNPQHF

V: TRBV9
J: TRBJ2-1
size: .
D: .
DNA: TGTGCCAGCAGCCCCGGGAGCTCCTACAATGAGAAGTTCTTC
CDR3: CASSPGSSYNEKFF

V: TRBV5-6
J: TRBJ2-3
size: few
D: .
DNA: TGTGCCAGCAGCTTGGCCAGCGCAGATACGCAGTATTTT
CDR3: CASSLASADTQYF

V: TRBV12-3/TRBV12-4
J: TRBJ1-2
size: .
D: .
DNA: TGTGTCAGCAGTTTAAGGGAGGGCGGCTACACCTTC
CDR3: CVSSLREGGYTF

V: TRBV20-1
J: TRBJ1-2
size: .
D: .
DNA: TGCAGTGCTTCACCACGGGGGCAAGAGGACTATGGCTACACCTTC
CDR3: CSASPRGQEDYGYTF

V: TRBV7-8
J: TRBJ1-6
size: .
D: TRBD1
DNA: TGTGCCAGCAGAGGGTCCCGGGACAGTTTTTCCCTCCACTTT
CDR3: CASRGSRDSFSLHF

V: TRBV11-2
J: TRBJ1-4
size: few
D: .
DNA: TGTGCCAGCAGCTTAATTGGGGGAAACGAAAAACTGTTTTTT
CDR3: CASSLIGGNEKLFF

V: TRBV2
J: TRBJ1-1
size: .
D: .
DNA: TGTGCCAGCGGAAGAGATAGTGAGGAAGCTTTCTTT
CDR3: CASGRDSEEAFF

V: TRBV6-5
J: TRBJ1-1
size: .
D: TRBD1
DNA: TGTGCCAGCAAACGACAGGGGAGGTTGGCCACTGAAGCTTTCTTT
CDR3: CASKRQGRLATEAFF

V: TRBV10-3
J: TRBJ2-7
size: once
D: TRBD1
DNA: TGTGCCATCAGTGAGTTTCCGACAGGGACCCCTTCCTACGAGCAGAACTTC
CDR3: CAISEFPTGTPSYEQNF

V: TRBV11-3
J: TRBJ2-3
size: .
D: .
DNA: TGTGCCAGCAGATGGGAGGCAGATACGCAGTATTTT
CDR3: CASRWEADTQYF

V: TRBV23-1
J: TRBJ2-1
size: few
D: TRBD2
DNA: TGCGCCAGCAGTCACCTCGGACTAGCGGGATTCAATGAGCAGTTCTTC
CDR3: CASSHLGLAGFNEQFF

V: TRBV11-2
J: TRBJ2-1
size: .
D: TRBD2
DNA: TGTGCCAGCAGCAGCGCGGAGGCCCCGGGACTAACAGACAATGAGCAGTTCTTC
CDR3: CASSSAEAPGLTDNEQFF

V: TRBV10-3
J: TRBJ2-5
size: .
D: .
DNA: TGTGCCACTAGGGGCAGTGGGGGTGAGACCCAGTACTTC
CDR3: CATRGSGGETQYF

V: TRBV5-4
J: TRBJ1-2
size: .
D: .
DNA: TGTGCCAGCAACCTTCCGGGATATGGCTACACCTTC
CDR3: CASNLPGYGYTF

V: TRBV20-1
J: TRBJ2-5
size: few
D: .
DNA: TGCAGTGCTAGAGGTCACGAAGAGACCCAGTACTTC
CDR3: CSARGHEETQYF

V: TRBV27
J: TRBJ1-2
size: few
D: TRBD1
DNA: TGTGCCAGCAGTTTAAGGGGACAGGGGTACTATGGCTACACCTTC
CDR3: CASSLRGQGYYGYTF